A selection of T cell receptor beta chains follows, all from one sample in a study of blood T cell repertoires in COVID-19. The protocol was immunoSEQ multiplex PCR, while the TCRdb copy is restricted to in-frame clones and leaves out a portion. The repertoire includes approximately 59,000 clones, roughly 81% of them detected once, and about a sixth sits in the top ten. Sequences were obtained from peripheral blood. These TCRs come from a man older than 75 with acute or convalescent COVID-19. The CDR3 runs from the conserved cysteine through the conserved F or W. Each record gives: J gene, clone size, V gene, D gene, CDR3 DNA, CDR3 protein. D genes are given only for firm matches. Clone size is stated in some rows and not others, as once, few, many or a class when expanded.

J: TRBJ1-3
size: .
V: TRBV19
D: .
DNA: TGTGCCAGTACAGGGCGACCTGAATCCGGAAACACCATATATTTT
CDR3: CASTGRPESGNTIYF

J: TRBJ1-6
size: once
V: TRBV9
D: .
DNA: TGTGCCAGCAGCGTTTTCAGCTCCTATAATTCACCCCTCCACTTT
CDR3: CASSVFSSYNSPLHF

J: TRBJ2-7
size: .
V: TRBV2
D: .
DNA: TGTGCCAGCAGTGCTGCTAGGGGACACAACGAGCAGTACTTC
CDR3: CASSAARGHNEQYF

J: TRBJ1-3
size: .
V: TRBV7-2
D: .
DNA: TGTGCCAGCAGCCCCCAAGTCCCGGACACCATATATTTT
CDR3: CASSPQVPDTIYF

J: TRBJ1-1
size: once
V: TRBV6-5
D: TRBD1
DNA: TGTGCCAGCAGTTCCACCGGGACAGCTAACACTGAAGCTTTCTTT
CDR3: CASSSTGTANTEAFF

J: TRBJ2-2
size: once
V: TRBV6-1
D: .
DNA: TGTGCCACCCCTCTCGACAGCTCGAACACCGGGGAGCTGTTTTTT
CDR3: CATPLDSSNTGELFF

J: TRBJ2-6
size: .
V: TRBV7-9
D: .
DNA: TGTGCCAGCAGATCGGACATAAGGTCTGGGGCCAACGTCCTGACTTTC
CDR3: CASRSDIRSGANVLTF

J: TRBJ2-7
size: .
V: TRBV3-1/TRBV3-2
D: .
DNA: TGTGCCAGCAGCCAAGATGATTGGATACAGGGCCTAGTATACGAGCAGTACTTC
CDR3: CASSQDDWIQGLVYEQYF

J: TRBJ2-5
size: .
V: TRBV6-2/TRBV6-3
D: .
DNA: TGTGCCAGCAGTTACGGTCAGGTAGGAGAGACCCAGTACTTC
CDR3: CASSYGQVGETQYF

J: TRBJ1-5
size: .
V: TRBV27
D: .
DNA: TGTGCCAGCAAACCGTTCCCGACAGGACCGAAACGTTTT
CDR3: CASKPFPTGPKRF

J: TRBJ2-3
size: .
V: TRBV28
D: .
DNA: TGTGCCAGCAGTAAACTTCAGGGGGGAGATACGCAGTATTTT
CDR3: CASSKLQGGDTQYF

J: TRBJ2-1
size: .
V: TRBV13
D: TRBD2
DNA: TGTGCCAGCAGCATCGCTCCGGGACTAGCGCTTCACAATGAGCAGTTCTTC
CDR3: CASSIAPGLALHNEQFF

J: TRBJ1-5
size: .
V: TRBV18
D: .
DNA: TGTGCCAGCTCACGAGGGTATAGCAATCAGCCCCAGCATTTT
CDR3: CASSRGYSNQPQHF

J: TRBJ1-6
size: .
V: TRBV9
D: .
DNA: TGTGCCAGCAGCCCTTCGCAGTGGAGTTCCTATAATTCACCCCTCCACTTT
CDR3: CASSPSQWSSYNSPLHF

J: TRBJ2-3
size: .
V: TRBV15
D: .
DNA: TGTGCCACCAGCATAGCAGATACGCAGTATTTT
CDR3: CATSIADTQYF

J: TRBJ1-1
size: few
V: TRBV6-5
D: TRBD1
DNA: TGTGCCAGCAGTTACGGGATCGGACAGGGCAACACTGAAGCTTTCTTT
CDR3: CASSYGIGQGNTEAFF

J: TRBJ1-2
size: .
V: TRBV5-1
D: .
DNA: TGCGCCAGCAGCCCTCAAGATCTGGGAGGGGACTATGGCTACACCTTC
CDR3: CASSPQDLGGDYGYTF